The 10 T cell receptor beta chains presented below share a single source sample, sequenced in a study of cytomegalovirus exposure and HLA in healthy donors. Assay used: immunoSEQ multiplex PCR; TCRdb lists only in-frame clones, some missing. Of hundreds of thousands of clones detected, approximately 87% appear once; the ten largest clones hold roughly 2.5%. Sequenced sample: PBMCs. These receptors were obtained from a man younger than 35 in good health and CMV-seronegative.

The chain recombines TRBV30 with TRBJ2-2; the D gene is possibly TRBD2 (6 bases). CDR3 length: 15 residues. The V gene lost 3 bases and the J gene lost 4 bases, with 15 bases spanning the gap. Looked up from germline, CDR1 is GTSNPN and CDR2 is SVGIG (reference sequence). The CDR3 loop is CAWSGLAVPTGELFF. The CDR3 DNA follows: TGTGCCTGGAGCGGGTTAGCGGTCCCCACCGGGGAGCTGTTTTTT.

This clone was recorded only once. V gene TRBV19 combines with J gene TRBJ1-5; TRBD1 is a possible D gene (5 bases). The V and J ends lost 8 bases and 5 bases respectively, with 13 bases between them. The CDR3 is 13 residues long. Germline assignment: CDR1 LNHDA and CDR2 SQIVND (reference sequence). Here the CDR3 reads CASSDRRDQPQHF. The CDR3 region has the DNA TGTGCCAGTTCAGACAGAAGGGATCAGCCCCAGCATTTT.

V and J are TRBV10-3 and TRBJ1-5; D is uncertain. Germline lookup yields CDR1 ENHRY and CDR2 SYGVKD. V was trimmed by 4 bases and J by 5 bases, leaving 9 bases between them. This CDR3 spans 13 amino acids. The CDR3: CAISVDGDQPQHF. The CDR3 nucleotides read TGTGCCATCAGTGTGGACGGGGATCAGCCCCAGCATTTT.

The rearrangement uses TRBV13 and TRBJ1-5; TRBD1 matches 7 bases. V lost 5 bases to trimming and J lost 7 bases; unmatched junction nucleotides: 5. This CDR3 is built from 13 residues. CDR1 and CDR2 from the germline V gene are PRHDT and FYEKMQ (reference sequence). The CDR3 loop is CASSTDRDQPQHF. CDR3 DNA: TGTGCCAGCAGCACCGACAGGGACCAGCCCCAGCATTTT.

The CDR3 coding sequence is TGTGCCAGCAGCCCATACAATGAGCAGTTCTTC. It is translated as CASSPYNEQFF. The J gene is TRBJ2-1, the V gene TRBV11-2, with D hard to call. Trimming removed 5 bases at V and 4 bases at J, with 3 bases between. This CDR3 contains 11 residues. Germline V gives CDR1 SGHAT, CDR2 FQNNGV.

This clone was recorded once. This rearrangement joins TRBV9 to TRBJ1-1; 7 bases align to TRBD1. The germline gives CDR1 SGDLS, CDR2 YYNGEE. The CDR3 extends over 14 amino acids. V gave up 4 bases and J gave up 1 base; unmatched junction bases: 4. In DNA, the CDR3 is TGTGCCAGCAGCTGGGGGACAGCGAACACTGAAGCTTTCTTT. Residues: CASSWGTANTEAFF. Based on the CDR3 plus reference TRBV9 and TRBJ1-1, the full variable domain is DSGVTQTPKHLITATGQRVTLRCSPRSGDLSVYWYQQSLDQGLQFLIQYYNGEERAKGNILERFSAQQFPDLHSELNLSSLELGDSALYFCASSWGTANTEAFFGQGTRLTVV.

CDR3 sequence (DNA): TGCGCCAGCAGCCAAGCCGACCGCGACTATCACCAAGAGACCCAGTACTTC. Translated: CASSQADRDYHQETQYF. The chain employs TRBV4-1 and TRBJ2-5, with D possibly being TRBD2 (5 bases). Germline-derived CDR1 and CDR2 are MGHRA and YSYEKL. The CDR3 is made up of 17 amino acids. V was clipped by 1 base and J by 0 bases, with 15 bases between them.

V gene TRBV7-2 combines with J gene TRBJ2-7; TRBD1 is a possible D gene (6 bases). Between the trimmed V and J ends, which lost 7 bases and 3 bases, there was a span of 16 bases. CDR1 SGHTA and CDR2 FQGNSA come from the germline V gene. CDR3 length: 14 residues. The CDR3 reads CASTSLGAYYEQYF. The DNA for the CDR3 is TGTGCCAGCACCTCCTTGGGGGCCTACTACGAGCAGTACTTC.

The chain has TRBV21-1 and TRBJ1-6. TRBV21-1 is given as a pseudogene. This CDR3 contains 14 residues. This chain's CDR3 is CASSAEERNSPLHF. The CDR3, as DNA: TGTGCCAGCAGCGCCGAAGAGCGTAATTCACCCCTCCACTTT.

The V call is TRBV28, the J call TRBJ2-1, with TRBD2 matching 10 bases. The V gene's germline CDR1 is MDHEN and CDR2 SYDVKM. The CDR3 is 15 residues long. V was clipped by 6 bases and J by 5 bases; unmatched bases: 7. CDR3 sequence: CASSDLAGVHNEQFF. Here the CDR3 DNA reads TGTGCCAGCAGCGACCTAGCGGGAGTTCACAATGAGCAGTTCTTC. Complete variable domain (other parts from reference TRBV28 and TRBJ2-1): DVKVTQSSRYLVKRTGEKVFLECVQDMDHENMFWYRQDPGLGLRLIYFSYDVKMKEKGDIPEGYSVSREKKERFSLILESASTNQTSMYLCASSDLAGVHNEQFFGPGTRLTVL.